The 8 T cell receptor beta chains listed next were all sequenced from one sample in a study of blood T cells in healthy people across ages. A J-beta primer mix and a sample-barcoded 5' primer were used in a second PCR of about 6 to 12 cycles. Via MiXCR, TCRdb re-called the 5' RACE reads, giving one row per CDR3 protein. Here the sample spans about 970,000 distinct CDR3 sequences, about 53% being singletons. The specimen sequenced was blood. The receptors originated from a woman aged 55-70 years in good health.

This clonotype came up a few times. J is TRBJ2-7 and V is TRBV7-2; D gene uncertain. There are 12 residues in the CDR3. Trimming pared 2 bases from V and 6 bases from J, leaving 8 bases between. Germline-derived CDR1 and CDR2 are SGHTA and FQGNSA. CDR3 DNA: TGTGCCAGCAGCTTAACCAGAAGCGAGCAGTACTTC. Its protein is CASSLTRSEQYF.

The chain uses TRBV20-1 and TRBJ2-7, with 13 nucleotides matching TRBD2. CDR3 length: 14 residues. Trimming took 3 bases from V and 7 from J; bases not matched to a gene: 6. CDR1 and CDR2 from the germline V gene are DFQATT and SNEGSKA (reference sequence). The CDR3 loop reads CSASQLAGGWEQYF. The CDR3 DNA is TGCAGTGCTAGCCAACTAGCGGGAGGGTGGGAGCAGTACTTC.

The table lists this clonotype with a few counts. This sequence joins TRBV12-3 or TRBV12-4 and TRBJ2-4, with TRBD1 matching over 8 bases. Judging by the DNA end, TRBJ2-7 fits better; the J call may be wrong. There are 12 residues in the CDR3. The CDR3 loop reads CASTLTGVEQYF. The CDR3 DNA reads TGTGCCAGCACCTTGACAGGGGTCGAGCAGTACTTC.

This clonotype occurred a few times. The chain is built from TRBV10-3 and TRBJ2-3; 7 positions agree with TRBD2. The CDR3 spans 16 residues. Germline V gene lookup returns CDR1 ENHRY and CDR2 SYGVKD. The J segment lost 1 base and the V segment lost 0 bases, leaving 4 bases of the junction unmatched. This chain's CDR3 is CAISESAAGGTDTQYF. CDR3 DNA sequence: TGTGCCATCAGTGAGTCCGCTGCGGGAGGCACAGATACGCAGTATTTT.

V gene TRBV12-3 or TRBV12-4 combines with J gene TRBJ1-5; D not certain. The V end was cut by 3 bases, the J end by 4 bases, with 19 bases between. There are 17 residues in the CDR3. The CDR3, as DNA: TGTGCCAGCAGTTTGTCATGGGTTAAGTTCTCAAATCAGCCCCAGCATTTT. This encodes CASSLSWVKFSNQPQHF.

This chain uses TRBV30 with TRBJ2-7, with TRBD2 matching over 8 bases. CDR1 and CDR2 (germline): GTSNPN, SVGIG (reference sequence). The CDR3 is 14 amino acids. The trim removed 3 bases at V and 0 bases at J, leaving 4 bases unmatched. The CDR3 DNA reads TGTGCCTGGAGAACCGGGGGGGACTCCTACGAGCAGTACTTC. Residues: CAWRTGGDSYEQYF.

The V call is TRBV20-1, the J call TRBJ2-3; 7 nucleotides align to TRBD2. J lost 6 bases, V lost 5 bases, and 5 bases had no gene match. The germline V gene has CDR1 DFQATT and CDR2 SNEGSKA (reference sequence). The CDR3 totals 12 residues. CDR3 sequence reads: CSAGGDMDTQYF. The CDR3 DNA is TGCAGTGCTGGGGGGGATATGGATACGCAGTATTTT.

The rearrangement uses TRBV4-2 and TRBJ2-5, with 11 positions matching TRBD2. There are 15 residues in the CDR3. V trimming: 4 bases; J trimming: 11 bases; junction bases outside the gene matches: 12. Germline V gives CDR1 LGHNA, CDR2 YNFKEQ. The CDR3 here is CASSLAGGPSHEQYF. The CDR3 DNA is TGTGCCAGCAGCCTAGCGGGAGGGCCTAGCCATGAGCAGTACTTC.